A few counts support the clone carrying this T cell receptor (beta chain). The antigen is unknown. This specimen belongs to a study of T cell repertoires in cytomegalovirus infection. Whole-study findings and limits: The study identified carriers of CMV plus the relevant HLA from cumulative public TCR beta family frequency.

Trimming removed 3 bases from V and 5 bases from J, with 14 bases in between. CDR1 and CDR2 from the germline V gene are LNHDA and SQIVND (reference sequence). The CDR3 length is 15 residues. In TCRdb, the reads were re-called with MiXCR into one record per CDR3 protein. The sample has 750,000 to 950,000 distinct CDR3 sequences; almost 30% are singletons. The J gene is TRBJ2-1, the V gene TRBV19; D is possibly TRBD2 (5 bases). The material was cultured CD8+ T cells from PBMCs, obtained from culture after CMV antigen stimulation. This sequence originates from a human donor in good health (CMV status not recorded). Some clones in this sample may be carry-over from other donors' samples. DNA of the CDR3: TGTGCCAGTAGTATTCGACTGAGGGAGCACAATGAGCAGTTCTTC. Translating gives CASSIRLREHNEQFF. The variable domain in full, completed from reference TRBV19 and TRBJ2-1, reads DGGITQSPKYLFRKEGQNVTLSCEQNLNHDAMYWYRQDPGQGLRLIYYSQIVNDFQKGDIAEGYSVSREKKESFPLTVTSAQKNPTAFYLCASSIRLREHNEQFFGPGTRLTVL.